This TCR beta chain was found in a study of beta chain features in type 1 diabetes. About the research overall: No patient-donor differences in age, gender, total cells or subset yield.

The CDR3 runs to 14 residues. Losses at the gene ends were 5 bases for V and 9 bases for J; bases not matched to a gene: 9. Germline V gene sequence: CDR1 MNHNS, CDR2 SASEGT. This clone appeared a few times. As yet, its antigen is unknown. As every portion of the isolated RNA was reverse transcribed, the sequencing read expressed TCRB transcripts. The table came from immunoSEQ multiplex PCR; TCRdb's copy has only in-frame clones and leaves some out. The sample yields some 350,000 clones, roughly a tenth seen once. Regarding the study as a whole: For Type 1 diabetes patients, all four CD4+ subsets carried TCRB CDR3s that were moderately but significantly shorter.

This chain joins TRBV6-1 and TRBJ2-1, with 8 bases identical to TRBD2. This clonotype was obtained from a man aged 30 to 39 with type 1 diabetes. Sequences were obtained from central memory CD4+ T cells from blood. This chain's CDR3 is CASSPGLASSEQFF. In nucleotides, the CDR3 is TGTGCCAGCAGTCCTGGACTAGCATCCAGTGAGCAGTTCTTC.